Shown below are 6 T cell receptor beta chains from a single sample sequenced in a study of early T cells in non-severe SARS-CoV-2 infection (dated by TCRdb to the early 2020s). Libraries were made using 5' RACE. The listed sequencing device is NextSeq 500. The public reads were run again by TCRdb, first through fastp at Q25 and then through MiXCR, and only productive beta chains were kept. Under each unique CDR3 protein, matching rows form one entry showing the most common genes and DNA. In all, the sample holds around 70,000 distinct CDR3 sequences, and 9% to 15% of those were seen once. The top ten hold about 5% of the sample. Input material: whole blood. The receptors come from an adult who was a healthcare worker with PCR-confirmed SARS-CoV-2 infection or an uninfected control (not recorded which).

This clonotype was seen a handful of times. The chain is built from TRBV11-2 and TRBJ2-1, with D uncertain. This CDR3 has 15 amino acids. Trimming shortened V by 2 bases and J by 2 bases, and 10 bases separated the two germline ends. Per the germline V gene, CDR1 is SGHAT and CDR2 is FQNNGV. The CDR3, as DNA: TGTGCCAGCAGCTTATTGGCAGGCCCCTACAATGAGCAGTTCTTC. It translates to CASSLLAGPYNEQFF.

The chain combines TRBV6-2 or TRBV6-3 with TRBJ2-7; D gene ambiguous. Germline lookup yields CDR1 MNHEY and CDR2 SVGEGT. The V end lost 6 bases, the J end lost 1 base, and 7 bases lay between the germline ends. The CDR3 contains 12 residues. The CDR3, as DNA: TGTGCCAGCAGATCGGATTCCTACGAGCAGTACTTC. Translation gives CASRSDSYEQYF.

Ten or more counts support this clonotype. The genes are TRBV19 and TRBJ2-5; 7 positions agree with TRBD1. The CDR3 sequence is 13 residues long. From germline, CDR1 is LNHDA and CDR2 SQIVND (reference sequence). The trim removed 4 bases at V and 5 bases at J, leaving 4 bases unmatched. This CDR3 reads CASSRTGVETQYF. The CDR3 DNA is TGTGCCAGTAGTAGAACAGGGGTGGAGACCCAGTACTTC.

This clonotype was recorded a few times. The chain links TRBV25-1 to TRBJ1-1; D is unclear. Germline values: CDR1 MGHDK, CDR2 SYGVNS. The CDR3 consists of 12 residues. V was shortened by 4 bases and J by 0 bases, with 3 bases between the two germline ends. This CDR3 reads CASSAMNTEAFF. For the CDR3, the DNA is TGTGCCAGCAGTGCCATGAACACTGAAGCTTTCTTT.

At least ten counts were recorded for this clonotype. The V gene is TRBV12-3 or TRBV12-4, the J gene TRBJ1-3; TRBD1 is a possible D gene (5 bases). Trimming pared 5 bases from V and 4 bases from J, leaving 15 bases between. The CDR3 is 15 residues long. CDR3 residues: CASSPGGGSGNTIYF. CDR3 nucleotide sequence: TGTGCCAGCAGTCCTGGGGGGGGGAGCGGAAACACCATATATTTT.

The rearrangement uses TRBV14 and TRBJ2-5, with 10 bases that match TRBD1. V dropped 4 bases and J dropped 2; count of bases not matched to a gene: 1. Germline V CDR1 and CDR2: SGHDN, FVKESK. The CDR3 spans 14 residues. The CDR3 loop reads CASSRGQGQETQYF. DNA for the CDR3: TGTGCCAGCAGCCGGGGACAGGGGCAAGAGACCCAGTACTTC.